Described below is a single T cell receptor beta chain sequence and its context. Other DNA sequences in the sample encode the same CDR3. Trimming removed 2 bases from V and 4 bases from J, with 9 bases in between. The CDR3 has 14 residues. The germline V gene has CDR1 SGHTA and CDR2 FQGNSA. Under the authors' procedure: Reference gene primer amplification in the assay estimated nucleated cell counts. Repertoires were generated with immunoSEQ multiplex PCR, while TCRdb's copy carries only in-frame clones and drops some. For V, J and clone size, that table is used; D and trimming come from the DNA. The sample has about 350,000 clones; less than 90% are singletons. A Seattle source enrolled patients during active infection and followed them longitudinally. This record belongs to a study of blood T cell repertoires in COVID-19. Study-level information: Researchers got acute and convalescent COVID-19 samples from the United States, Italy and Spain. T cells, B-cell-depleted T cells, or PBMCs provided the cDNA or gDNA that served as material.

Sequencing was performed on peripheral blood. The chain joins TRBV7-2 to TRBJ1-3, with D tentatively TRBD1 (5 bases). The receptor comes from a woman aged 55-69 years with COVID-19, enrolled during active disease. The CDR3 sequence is CASSLMAGGNTIYF. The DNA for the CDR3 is TGTGCCAGCAGCTTAATGGCAGGGGGAAACACCATATATTTT. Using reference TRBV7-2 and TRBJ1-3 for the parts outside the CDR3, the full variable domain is GAGVSQSPSNKVTEKGKDVELRCDPISGHTALYWYRQSLGQGLEFLIYFQGNSAPDKSGLPSDRFSAERTGGSVSTLTIQRTQQEDSAVYLCASSLMAGGNTIYFGEGSWLTVV.